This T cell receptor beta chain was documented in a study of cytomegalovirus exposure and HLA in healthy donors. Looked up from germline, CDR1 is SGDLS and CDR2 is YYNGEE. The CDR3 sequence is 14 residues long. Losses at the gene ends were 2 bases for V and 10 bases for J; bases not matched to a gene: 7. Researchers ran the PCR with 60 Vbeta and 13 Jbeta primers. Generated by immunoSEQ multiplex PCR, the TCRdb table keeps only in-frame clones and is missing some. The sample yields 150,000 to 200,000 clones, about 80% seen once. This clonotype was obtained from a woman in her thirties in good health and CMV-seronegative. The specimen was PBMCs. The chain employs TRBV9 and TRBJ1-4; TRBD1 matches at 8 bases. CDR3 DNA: TGTGCCAGCAGCGTCGGACAGGGTGTAGGAAAACTGTTTTTT. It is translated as CASSVGQGVGKLFF.